This TCR beta chain stems from a study of cytomegalovirus exposure and HLA in healthy donors. As for this clone: The antigen remains undetermined.

Points from the study as a whole: One later analysis, an examination of the 100 to 150 validation repertoires, found that first-cohort TCR clusters tended to co-occur in them. There were a few CMV-associated chains whose specificity for CMV antigens was confirmed in vitro. Cytomegalovirus association was assigned to about 180 TCR beta chains. Rare TCR sequences predominated, though certain public TCRs were found in many donors.

The V and J ends lost 4 bases and 3 bases respectively, with 19 bases between them. Per germline, CDR1 SGHNT and CDR2 YYREEE (reference sequence). The CDR3 runs to 16 residues. Using immunoSEQ multiplex PCR, the repertoire was profiled, and TCRdb retains in-frame clones only, with some absent. The repertoire holds some 240,000 clones, approximately 86% seen once, with 1.2% in the top ten. V is TRBV5-4 and J is TRBJ1-1, with TRBD1 as a possible D gene (5 bases). This receptor was obtained from a woman aged 25-40 years in good health and CMV-seropositive. Sequenced material: PBMCs. CDR3: CASSTKDRTFYTEAFF. The CDR3 region has the DNA TGTGCCAGCAGCACTAAAGACCGGACATTTTACACTGAAGCTTTCTTT.